The clone carrying this T cell receptor (beta chain) was detected only a few times. Its specificity is not known. The data stem from a study of cytomegalovirus exposure and HLA in healthy donors. Study outcomes and limitations: A later analysis revealed that TCR association rates differed between HLA loci, peaking at DRB1 and bottoming out at HLA-C. Previous analysis showed most TCR beta V segments were productive about 87% or about 30% of the time.

The PCR was carried out with 60 Vbeta primers and 13 Jbeta primers. Repertoires were generated with immunoSEQ multiplex PCR, while TCRdb's copy carries only in-frame clones and drops some. The data contain around 130,000 clones, more than 65% of them singletons. Sequencing used PBMCs. The receptor was isolated from a woman aged 25 to 39 in good health and CMV-seronegative.

As DNA, the CDR3 is TGTGCCAGCAGCTTAGAACTAGCGGTATACAATGAGCAGTTCTTC. This encodes CASSLELAVYNEQFF. This chain connects TRBV7-8 to TRBJ2-1; 8 bases are a match to TRBD2. The CDR3 is made up of 15 amino acids. Germline V CDR1 and CDR2: SGHVS, FQNEAQ. V was clipped by 1 base and J by 4 bases; unmatched bases: 3. Full variable domain (remainder filled in from reference TRBV7-8 and TRBJ2-1): GAGVSQSPRYKVAKRGQDVALRCDPISGHVSLFWYQQALGQGPEFLTYFQNEAQLDKSGLPSDRFFAERPEGSVSTLKIQRTQQEDSAVYLCASSLELAVYNEQFFGPGTRLTVL.